Listed below are T cell receptor beta chains from one sample, sequenced in a study of control samples from healthy donors and cancer patients. Sequencing was performed with immunoSEQ multiplex PCR; in TCRdb, only in-frame clones are kept and a portion is missing. The sample carries about 130,000 clones, 92% recorded once. The source material was blood. The receptors were gathered from a woman in her 50s in good health. Each CDR3 is given with its conserved first and last residue. A D gene is named only where the DNA matches it firmly.

CASSLAGEDGYTF	TGCGCCAGCAGCTTGGCTGGGGAGGATGGCTACACCTTC	NA	TRBV5-1	TRBJ1-2
CASSEGSGEAFF	TGTGCCAGCAGTGAAGGGTCAGGGGAAGCTTTCTTT	NA	TRBV2	TRBJ1-1
CASSQASGANTGELFF	TGTGCCAGCAGCCAAGCTAGCGGGGCCAACACCGGGGAGCTGTTTTTT	TRBD2	TRBV4-2	TRBJ2-2
CASSFVSSDTQYF	TGTGCCAGCAGTTTCGTCAGCTCAGATACGCAGTATTTT	NA	TRBV12-3/TRBV12-4	TRBJ2-3
CASSKDRGHQPQHF	TGTGCCAGCAGCAAGGACAGGGGACATCAGCCCCAGCATTTT	NA	TRBV21-1	TRBJ1-5
CSAAGTGATGANVLTF	TGCAGCGCTGCAGGGACAGGGGCCACTGGGGCCAACGTCCTGACTTTC	TRBD1	TRBV29-1	TRBJ2-6
CASSLDYYEQYF	TGTGCCAGCAGCCTTGATTACTACGAGCAGTACTTC	NA	TRBV7-9	TRBJ2-7
CASSFRTETYEQYF	TGTGCCAGCAGTTTCCGGACAGAGACCTACGAGCAGTACTTC	NA	TRBV28	TRBJ2-7
CASRSIGYEQYF	TGTGCCAGCAGAAGCATCGGCTACGAGCAGTACTTC	NA	TRBV6-5	TRBJ2-7
CASSGRDLNTEAFF	TGTGCCAGCAGCGGTCGGGACCTGAACACTGAAGCTTTCTTT	NA	TRBV11-2	TRBJ1-1
CASSKGHPEAFF	TGTGCCAGTAGTAAAGGACACCCCGAAGCTTTCTTT	NA	TRBV19	TRBJ1-1
CASSLRVTVYGYTF	TGTGCCAGCAGCTTGAGAGTTACGGTATATGGCTACACCTTC	NA	TRBV5-6	TRBJ1-2
CATSAGANYQTYEQYF	TGTGCCACCTCAGCGGGAGCCAATTACCAAACCTACGAGCAGTACTTC	TRBD2	TRBV15	TRBJ2-7
CASSLETGGVYEQYF	TGCGCCAGCAGCTTGGAAACAGGGGGGGTTTACGAGCAGTACTTC	NA	TRBV5-1	TRBJ2-7
CASSWGEGRNEQFF	TGTGCCAGCAGCTGGGGGGAGGGACGCAATGAGCAGTTCTTC	TRBD2	TRBV5-4	TRBJ2-1
CAISDRASGADTQYF	TGTGCCATCAGTGATCGGGCTAGCGGAGCAGATACGCAGTATTTT	TRBD2	TRBV10-3	TRBJ2-3
CASSLTGGGGGEKLFF	TGTGCCAGCAGCCTAACGGGGGGAGGGGGCGGCGAAAAACTGTTTTTT	TRBD1	TRBV7-9	TRBJ1-4
CASSQGILAGLAKNIQYF	TGTGCCAGCAGCCAGGGGATATTAGCGGGTCTAGCCAAAAACATTCAGTACTTC	TRBD2	TRBV3-1/TRBV3-2	TRBJ2-4